This TCR beta chain originates from a study of cytotoxic CD8 clonotypes in ibrutinib-treated CLL (TCRdb year 2021). As for the study more broadly: The cohort included roughly 15 treatment-naive and about a dozen relapsed/refractory patients; about 17 were IGHV unmutated. Partial responses were observed in some 24 patients and complete responses in 2; after a median follow-up of around 68 months, remission was maintained in 14 patients and progression was observed in some twelve. Response samples were obtained after a median of around eleven months of treatment, with a range of about 6 to 36 months. Samples averaged approximately 260,000 productive templates and around 91,000 productive rearrangements. Of the 90 or so participants in the trial, about two dozen had longitudinal samples available. Cryopreserved peripheral blood mononuclear cells were obtained before treatment, at response, and at either sustained remission or disease progression.

V is clipped by 5 bases and J by 2 bases, and the sequence between their germline boundaries is 13 bases long. Including the terminal cysteine and phenylalanine, the CDR3 comprises 14 residues. Solely the CDR3 DNA is kept, with 42 bases framed from the first base. Per the germline V gene (reference sequence), SEHNR is the CDR1 and FQNEAQ is the CDR2. A MiSeq instrument was used for deep resolution sequencing, which targeted depths ranging from 1 in 1 million up to 1 in 200,000 T cells, with coverage averaging 10x for each clonotype. The immunoSEQ hsTCRB Kit was used to generate TCR beta libraries. Per the source publication's procedure: Data were analyzed with ImmunoSEQ Data Assistant and ImmunoSEQ Analyzer, with V, D and J genes assigned per IMGT definitions. Clonality, with values ranging from 0 to 1, was calculated as one minus the normalized Shannon entropy of productive rearrangement frequencies. Only overrepresented clonotypes making up at least 0.05% of the repertoire of each patient were included in the public clonotype analysis. About a dozen age-matched healthy donor repertoires from immuneACCESS were used as controls for clonality. The table was pulled from immuneACCESS by TCRdb, which kept in-frame rearrangements only. Such tables lose some clones; where checked, under half of the loss comes from unresolved V genes, and the rest has no known cause. V, J and clone size are taken as reported in that table, and D and trimming were inferred from the DNA itself. This sample lists about 17,000 clones; approximately 80% were detected once. Of the sample, over 15% falls within the top ten clones.

For TCR beta library preparation, around 1.9 micrograms of genomic DNA were extracted from the cryopreserved PBMCs. Longitudinal blood samples from CLL patients on ibrutinib monotherapy underwent high-throughput TCR beta sequencing. The patients took part in an open-label, single-center phase 2 trial of ibrutinib monotherapy. Points on this clone: Its antigen target is currently unknown. Base qualities are not at hand, and no much larger clone is one base apart.

General findings and caveats noted by the study authors: At baseline, clonality was higher than in age-matched healthy donors and showed a strong correlation with circulating CD8+ T-cell counts. An increase in clonality was observed at ibrutinib response, with clonality remaining stable during sustained remission and falling back toward baseline at progression. Public clonotypes were rare and either contracted or stayed stable during treatment, and the rise in clonality at ibrutinib response reflected the expansion of private clonotypes. Sampling times were not matched between patients in sustained remission and patients whose disease was progressing, and lymph node repertoires were not examined.

The material was PBMCs, obtained before ibrutinib treatment. The TCR sequence derives from a human donor with chronic lymphocytic leukemia. The chain uses TRBV7-9 and TRBJ2-7; the D region may be TRBD1 or TRBD2, each matching 5 bases equally. CDR3 region: CASSPAGTTYEQYF. The DNA sequence is TGTGCCAGCAGCCCGGCCGGGACCACCTACGAGCAGTACTTC.